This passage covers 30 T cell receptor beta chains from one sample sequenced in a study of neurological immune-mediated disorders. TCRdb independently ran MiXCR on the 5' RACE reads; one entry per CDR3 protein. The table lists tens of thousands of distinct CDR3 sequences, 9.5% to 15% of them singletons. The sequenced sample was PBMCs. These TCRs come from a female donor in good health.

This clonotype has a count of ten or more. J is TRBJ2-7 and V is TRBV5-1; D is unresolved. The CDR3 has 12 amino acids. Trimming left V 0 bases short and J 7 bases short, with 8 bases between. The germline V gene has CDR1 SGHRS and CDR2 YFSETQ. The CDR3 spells CASSLASEEQYF. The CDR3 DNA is TGCGCCAGCAGCTTGGCGTCGGAAGAGCAGTACTTC.

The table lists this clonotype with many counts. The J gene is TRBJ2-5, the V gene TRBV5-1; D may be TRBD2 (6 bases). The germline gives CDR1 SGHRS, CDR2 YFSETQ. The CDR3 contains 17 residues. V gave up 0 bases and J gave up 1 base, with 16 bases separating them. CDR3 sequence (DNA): TGCGCCAGCAGCTTGGCCTCGGGCGGGGTCTTCCAAGAGACCCAGTACTTC. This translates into CASSLASGGVFQETQYF.

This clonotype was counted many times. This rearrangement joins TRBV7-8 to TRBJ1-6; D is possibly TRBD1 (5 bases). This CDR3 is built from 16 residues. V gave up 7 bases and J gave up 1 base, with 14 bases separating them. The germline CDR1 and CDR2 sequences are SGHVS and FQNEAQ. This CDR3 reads CASIMGGGSYNSPLHF. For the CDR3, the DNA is TGTGCCAGCATCATGGGTGGGGGGTCCTATAATTCACCCCTCCACTTT. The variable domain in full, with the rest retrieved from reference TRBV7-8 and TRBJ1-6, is GAGVSQSPRYKVAKRGQDVALRCDPISGHVSLFWYQQALGQGPEFLTYFQNEAQLDKSGLPSDRFFAERPEGSVSTLKIQRTQQEDSAVYLCASIMGGGSYNSPLHFGNGTRLTVT.

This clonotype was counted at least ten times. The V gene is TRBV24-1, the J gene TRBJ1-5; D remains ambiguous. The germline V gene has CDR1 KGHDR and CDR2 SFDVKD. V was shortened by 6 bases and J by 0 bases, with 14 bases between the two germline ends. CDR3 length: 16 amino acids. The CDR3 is CATSRGGFLSNQPQHF. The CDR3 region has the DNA TGTGCCACCAGTAGAGGAGGGTTTCTTAGCAATCAGCCCCAGCATTTT.

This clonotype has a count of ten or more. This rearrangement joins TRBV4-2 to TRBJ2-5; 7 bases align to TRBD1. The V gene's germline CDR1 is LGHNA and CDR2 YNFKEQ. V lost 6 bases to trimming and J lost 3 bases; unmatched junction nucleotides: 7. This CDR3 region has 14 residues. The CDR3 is CASSRQGGEETQYF. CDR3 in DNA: TGTGCCAGCAGTCGACAGGGTGGGGAAGAGACCCAGTACTTC.

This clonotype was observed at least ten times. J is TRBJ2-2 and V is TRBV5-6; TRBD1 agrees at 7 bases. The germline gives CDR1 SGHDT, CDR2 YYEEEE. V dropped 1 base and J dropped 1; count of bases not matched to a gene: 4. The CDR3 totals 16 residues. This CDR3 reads CASSLYRTGNTGELFF. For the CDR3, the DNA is TGTGCCAGCAGCTTGTATAGGACAGGGAACACCGGGGAGCTGTTTTTT.

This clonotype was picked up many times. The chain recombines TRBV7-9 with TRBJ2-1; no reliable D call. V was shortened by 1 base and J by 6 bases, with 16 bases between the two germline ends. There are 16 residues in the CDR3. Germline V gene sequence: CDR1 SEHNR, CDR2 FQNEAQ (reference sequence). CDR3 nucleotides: TGTGCCAGCAGCTTAGTGTATGGACCAGAGCGCAATGAGCAGTTCTTC. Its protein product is CASSLVYGPERNEQFF.

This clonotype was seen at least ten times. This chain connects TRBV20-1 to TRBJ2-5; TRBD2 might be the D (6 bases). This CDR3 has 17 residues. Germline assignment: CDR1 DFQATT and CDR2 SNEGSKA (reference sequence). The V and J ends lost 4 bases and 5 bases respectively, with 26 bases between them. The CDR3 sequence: CSAKLASGVGWDETQYF. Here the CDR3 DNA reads TGCAGTGCTAAACTAGCATCCGGCGTGGGGTGGGACGAGACCCAGTACTTC.

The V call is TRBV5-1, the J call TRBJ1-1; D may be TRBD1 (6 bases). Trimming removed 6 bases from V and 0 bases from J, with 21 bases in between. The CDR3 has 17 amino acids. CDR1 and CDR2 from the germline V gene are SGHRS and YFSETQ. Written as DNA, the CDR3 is TGCGCCAGCATCTTCCAGGGGCGAGTGGTCATGAACACTGAAGCTTTCTTT. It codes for CASIFQGRVVMNTEAFF. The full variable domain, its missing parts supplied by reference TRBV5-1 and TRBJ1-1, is KAGVTQTPRYLIKTRGQQVTLSCSPISGHRSVSWYQQTPGQGLQFLFEYFSETQRNKGNFPGRFSGRQFSNSRSEMNVSTLELGDSALYLCASIFQGRVVMNTEAFFGQGTRLTVV.

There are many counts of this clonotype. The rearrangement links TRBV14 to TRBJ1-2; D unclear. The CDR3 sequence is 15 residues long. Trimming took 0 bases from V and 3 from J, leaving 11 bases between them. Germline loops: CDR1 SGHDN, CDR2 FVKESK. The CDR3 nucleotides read TGTGCCAGCAGCCAAGATTGGCAGGCAGACTATGGCTACACCTTC. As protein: CASSQDWQADYGYTF.

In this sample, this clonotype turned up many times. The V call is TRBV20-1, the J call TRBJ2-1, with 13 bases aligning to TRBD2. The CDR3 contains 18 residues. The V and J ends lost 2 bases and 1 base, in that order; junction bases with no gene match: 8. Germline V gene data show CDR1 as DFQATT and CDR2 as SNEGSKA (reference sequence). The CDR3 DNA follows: TGCAGTGCTAGACTTGGACTAGCGGGGGCCTTTTCCTACAATGAGCAGTTCTTC. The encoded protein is CSARLGLAGAFSYNEQFF.

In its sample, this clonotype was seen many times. The CDR3, as DNA: TGTGCCAGCAGCCACAGGGGGAGCACTGAAGCTTTCTTT. This sequence encodes CASSHRGSTEAFF. The rearrangement links TRBV3-1 to TRBJ1-1, with 7 positions matching TRBD1. Germline V gene sequence: CDR1 LGHDT, CDR2 YNNKEL (reference sequence). V lost 3 bases and J lost 4; bases outside the gene matches: 2. The CDR3 loop spans 13 amino acids.

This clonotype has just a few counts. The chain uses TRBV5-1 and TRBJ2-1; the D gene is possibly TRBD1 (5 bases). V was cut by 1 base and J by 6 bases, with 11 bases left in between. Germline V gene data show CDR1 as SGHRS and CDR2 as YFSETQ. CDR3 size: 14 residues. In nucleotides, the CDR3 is TGCGCCAGCAGCTTGTCCCCAGGGCGCAATGAGCAGTTCTTC. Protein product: CASSLSPGRNEQFF.

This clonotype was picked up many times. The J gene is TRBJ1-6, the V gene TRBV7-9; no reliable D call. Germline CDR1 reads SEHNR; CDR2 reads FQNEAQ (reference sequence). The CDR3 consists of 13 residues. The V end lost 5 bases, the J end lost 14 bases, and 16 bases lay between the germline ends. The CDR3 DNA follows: TGTGCCAGCAGCCCCACGGGCCCCCTAACCCTCCACTTT. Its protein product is CASSPTGPLTLHF.

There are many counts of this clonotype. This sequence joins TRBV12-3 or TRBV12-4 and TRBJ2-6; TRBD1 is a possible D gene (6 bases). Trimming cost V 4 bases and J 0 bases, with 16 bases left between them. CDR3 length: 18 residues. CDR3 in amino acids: CASSYTGLVVSGANVLTF. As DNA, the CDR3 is TGTGCCAGCAGTTATACAGGGCTCGTTGTCTCTGGGGCCAACGTCCTGACTTTC.

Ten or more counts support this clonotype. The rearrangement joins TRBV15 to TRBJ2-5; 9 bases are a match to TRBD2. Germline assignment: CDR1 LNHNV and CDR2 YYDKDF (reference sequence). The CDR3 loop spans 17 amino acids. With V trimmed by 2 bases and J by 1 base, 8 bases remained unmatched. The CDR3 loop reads CATSRTASGGLQETQYF. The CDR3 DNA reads TGTGCCACCAGCAGAACGGCCAGCGGGGGGCTCCAAGAGACCCAGTACTTC.

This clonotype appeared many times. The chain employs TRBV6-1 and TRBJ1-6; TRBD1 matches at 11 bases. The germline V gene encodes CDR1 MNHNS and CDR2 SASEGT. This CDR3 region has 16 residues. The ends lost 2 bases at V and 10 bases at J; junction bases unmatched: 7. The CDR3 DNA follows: TGTGCCAGCAGTGAATTCGGGACAGGGGGTTTCTCACCCCTCCACTTT. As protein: CASSEFGTGGFSPLHF.

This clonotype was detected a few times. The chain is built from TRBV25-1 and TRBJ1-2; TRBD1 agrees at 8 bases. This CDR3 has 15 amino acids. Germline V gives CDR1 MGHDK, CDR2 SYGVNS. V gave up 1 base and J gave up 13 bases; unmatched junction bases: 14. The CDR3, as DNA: TGTGCCAGCAGTGAATCCAAGCAGGGCAGGGGGCACCTCACCTTC. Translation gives CASSESKQGRGHLTF.

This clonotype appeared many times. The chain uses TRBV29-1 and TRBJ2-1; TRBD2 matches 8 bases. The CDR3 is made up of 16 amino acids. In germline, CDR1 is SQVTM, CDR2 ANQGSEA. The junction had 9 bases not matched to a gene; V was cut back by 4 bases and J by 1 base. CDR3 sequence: CSVASGSVWSYNEQFF. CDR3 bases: TGCAGCGTTGCGAGCGGGAGTGTTTGGTCCTACAATGAGCAGTTCTTC.

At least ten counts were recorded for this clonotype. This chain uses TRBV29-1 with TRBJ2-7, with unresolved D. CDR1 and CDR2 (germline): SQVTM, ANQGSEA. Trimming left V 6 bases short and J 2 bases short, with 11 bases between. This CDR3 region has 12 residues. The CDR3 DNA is TGCAGCGTCCCCGGCCCTACCTACGAGCAGTACTTC. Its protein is CSVPGPTYEQYF.

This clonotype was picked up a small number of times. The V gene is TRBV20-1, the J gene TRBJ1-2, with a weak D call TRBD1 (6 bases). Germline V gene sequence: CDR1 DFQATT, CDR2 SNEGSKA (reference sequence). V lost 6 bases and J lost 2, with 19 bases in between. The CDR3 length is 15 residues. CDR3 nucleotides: TGCAGTGCCCAGAGGAGGACGGGGGCGAACTATGGCTACACCTTC. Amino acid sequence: CSAQRRTGANYGYTF.

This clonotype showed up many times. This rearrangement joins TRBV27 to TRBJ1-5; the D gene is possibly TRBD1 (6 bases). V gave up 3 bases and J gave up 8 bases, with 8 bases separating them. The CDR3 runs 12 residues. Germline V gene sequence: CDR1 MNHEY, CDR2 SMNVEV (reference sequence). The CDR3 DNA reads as TGTGCCAGCAGTTTTCAGGGGAAGCCCCAGCATTTT. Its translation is CASSFQGKPQHF.

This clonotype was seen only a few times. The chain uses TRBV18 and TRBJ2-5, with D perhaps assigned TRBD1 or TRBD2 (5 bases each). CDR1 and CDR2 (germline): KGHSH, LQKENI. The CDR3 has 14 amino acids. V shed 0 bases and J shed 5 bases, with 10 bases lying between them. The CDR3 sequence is CASSPPTGTETQYF. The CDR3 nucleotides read TGTGCCAGCTCACCACCGACCGGGACGGAGACCCAGTACTTC.

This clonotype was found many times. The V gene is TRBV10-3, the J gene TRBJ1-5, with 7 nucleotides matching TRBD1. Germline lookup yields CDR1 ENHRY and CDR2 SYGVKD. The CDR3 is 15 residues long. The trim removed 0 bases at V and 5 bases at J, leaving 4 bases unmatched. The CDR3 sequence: CAISESQGGYQPQHF. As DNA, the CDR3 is TGTGCCATCAGTGAGTCGCAGGGGGGGTATCAGCCCCAGCATTTT.

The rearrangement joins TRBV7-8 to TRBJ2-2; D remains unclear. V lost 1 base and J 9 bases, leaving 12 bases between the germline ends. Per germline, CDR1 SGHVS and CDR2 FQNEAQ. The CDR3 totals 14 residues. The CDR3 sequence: CASSLEVNTWELFF. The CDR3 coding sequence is TGTGCCAGCAGCTTAGAGGTTAACACTTGGGAGCTGTTTTTT.

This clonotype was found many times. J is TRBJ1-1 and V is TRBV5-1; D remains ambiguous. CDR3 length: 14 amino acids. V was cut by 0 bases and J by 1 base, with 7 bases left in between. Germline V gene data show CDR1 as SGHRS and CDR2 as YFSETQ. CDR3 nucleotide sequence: TGCGCCAGCAGCTTGGAACGGGGGAACACTGAAGCTTTCTTT. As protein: CASSLERGNTEAFF.

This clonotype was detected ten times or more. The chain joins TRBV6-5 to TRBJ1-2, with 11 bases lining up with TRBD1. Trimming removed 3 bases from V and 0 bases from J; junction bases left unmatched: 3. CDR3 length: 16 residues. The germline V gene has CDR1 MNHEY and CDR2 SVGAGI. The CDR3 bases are TGTGCCAGCAGTTATCGGGGACAGGGGGCTAACTATGGCTACACCTTC. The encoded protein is CASSYRGQGANYGYTF.

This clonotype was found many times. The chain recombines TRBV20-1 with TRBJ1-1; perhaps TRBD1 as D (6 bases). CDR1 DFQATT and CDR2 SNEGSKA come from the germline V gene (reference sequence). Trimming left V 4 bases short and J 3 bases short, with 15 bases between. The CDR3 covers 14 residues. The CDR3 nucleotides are TGCAGTGCTACTCACAAACAGGGTTACACTGAAGCTTTCTTT. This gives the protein CSATHKQGYTEAFF.

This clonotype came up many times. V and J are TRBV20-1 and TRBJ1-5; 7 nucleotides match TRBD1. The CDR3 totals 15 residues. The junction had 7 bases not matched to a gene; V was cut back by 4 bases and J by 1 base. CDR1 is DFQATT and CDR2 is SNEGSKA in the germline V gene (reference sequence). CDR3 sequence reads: CSAKGGGGSNQPQHF. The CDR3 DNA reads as TGCAGTGCTAAAGGGGGAGGGGGCAGCAATCAGCCCCAGCATTTT.

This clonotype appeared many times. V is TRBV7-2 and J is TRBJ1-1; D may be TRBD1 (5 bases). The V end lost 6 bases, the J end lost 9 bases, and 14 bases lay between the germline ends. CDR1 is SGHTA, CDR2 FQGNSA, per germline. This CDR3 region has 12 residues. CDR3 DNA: TGTGCCAGCAGGCGGGACGGCCGGAAAGCTTTCTTT. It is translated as CASRRDGRKAFF.